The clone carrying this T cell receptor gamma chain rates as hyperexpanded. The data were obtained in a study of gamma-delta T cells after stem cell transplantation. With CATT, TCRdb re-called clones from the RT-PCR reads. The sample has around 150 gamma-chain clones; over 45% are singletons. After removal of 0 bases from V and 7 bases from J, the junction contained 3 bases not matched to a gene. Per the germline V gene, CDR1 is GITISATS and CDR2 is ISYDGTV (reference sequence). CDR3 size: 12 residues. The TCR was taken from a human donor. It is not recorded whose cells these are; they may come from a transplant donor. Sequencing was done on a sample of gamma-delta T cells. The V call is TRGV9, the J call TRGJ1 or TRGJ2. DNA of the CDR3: TGTGCCTTGTGGGAGGTGCGATATAAGAAACTCTTT. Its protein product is CALWEVRYKKLF.